One sample yielded the 7 T cell receptor beta chains listed below, sequenced in a study of beta chain features in type 1 diabetes. The sequenced template was cDNA made from the entire isolated RNA. Some clones are missing from TCRdb's copy, which holds only in-frame ones; the method was immunoSEQ multiplex PCR. The sample lists roughly 130,000 clones; 9.2% were seen once. The sequencing input was central memory CD4+ T cells from blood. The receptors were gathered from a young man in good health.

This rearrangement joins TRBV5-6 to TRBJ2-7; D unresolved. The CDR3 consists of 15 residues. Trimming cost V 2 bases and J 4 bases, with 16 bases left between them. Germline CDR1 is SGHDT and CDR2 is YYEEEE. CDR3 in DNA: TGTGCCAGCAGCTTCCGGGTCTCAAAGGCTTACGAGCAGTACTTC. Its translation is CASSFRVSKAYEQYF.

J is TRBJ1-3 and V is TRBV6-5, with unresolved D. Per germline, CDR1 MNHEY and CDR2 SVGAGI. The CDR3 runs 14 residues. V was trimmed by 6 bases and J by 0 bases, leaving 9 bases between them. CDR3 residues: CASRRQLSGNTIYF. DNA of the CDR3: TGTGCCAGCAGGAGACAACTCTCTGGAAACACCATATATTTT.

V gene TRBV10-3 combines with J gene TRBJ2-2, with D possibly TRBD1 on 6 matching bases. V lost 4 bases and J 0 bases, leaving 9 bases between the germline ends. Germline-derived CDR1 and CDR2 are ENHRY and SYGVKD. The CDR3 has 15 amino acids. In DNA form, the CDR3 reads TGTGCCATCAGTGGTAAGGGGGCGAACACCGGGGAGCTGTTTTTT. This translates into CAISGKGANTGELFF.

The chain employs TRBV7-2 and TRBJ1-2; TRBD1 matches 8 bases. The V segment lost 5 bases and the J segment 4 bases; nucleotides outside the gene matches: 3. Germline CDR1 and CDR2: SGHTA and FQGNSA. The CDR3 has 13 amino acids. The CDR3 protein is CASSPDRAYGYTF. In DNA form, the CDR3 reads TGTGCCAGCAGCCCGGACAGGGCCTATGGCTACACCTTC.

This sequence joins TRBV27 and TRBJ2-5; 8 positions match TRBD1. Germline V gene lookup returns CDR1 MNHEY and CDR2 SMNVEV (reference sequence). This CDR3 contains 15 residues. Unmatched junction bases numbered 7, after V lost 5 bases and J lost 2 bases. CDR3 coding DNA: TGTGCCAGCAGTAAGCCTGACAGGGGACAAGAGACCCAGTACTTC. Translation gives CASSKPDRGQETQYF.

This clone has a handful of counts. The chain carries TRBV7-9 and TRBJ2-3; 8 bases map to TRBD2. CDR1 SEHNR and CDR2 FQNEAQ come from the germline V gene (reference sequence). The V segment lost 1 base and the J segment 4 bases; nucleotides outside the gene matches: 4. The CDR3 totals 15 residues. Here the CDR3 reads CASSLDGGAADTQYF. The CDR3 nucleotides read TGTGCCAGCAGCTTAGACGGGGGGGCCGCAGATACGCAGTATTTT. The variable domain in full, completed from reference TRBV7-9 and TRBJ2-3, reads DTGVSQNPRHKITKRGQNVTFRCDPISEHNRLYWYRQTLGQGPEFLTYFQNEAQLEKSRLLSDRFSAERPKGSFSTLEIQRTEQGDSAMYLCASSLDGGAADTQYFGPGTRLTVL.

Only a few counts were recorded for this clone. The gene calls are TRBV5-1 and TRBJ2-3; D perhaps matches TRBD2 (5 bases). Deletions cut 4 bases from V and 4 bases from J, with 16 bases between. Germline CDR1 reads SGHRS; CDR2 reads YFSETQ. The CDR3 is made up of 15 amino acids. In nucleotides, the CDR3 is TGCGCCAGCAGCGAGCCTTCGAGGGCCGCAGATACGCAGTATTTT. Protein product: CASSEPSRAADTQYF.